This TCR beta chain is drawn from a study of cytomegalovirus exposure and HLA in healthy donors. General observations from the study: Subsequent analysis revealed that first-cohort TCR clusters tended to co-occur in the approximately 120 validation repertoires. Among the CMV-associated chains, a few were confirmed in vitro as specific for CMV antigens. Investigators reported around 150 TCR beta chains as tied to cytomegalovirus. Rarity marked most TCR sequences, yet some public TCRs occurred in many donors.

Sequencing was performed with immunoSEQ multiplex PCR; in TCRdb, only in-frame clones are kept and a portion is missing. The table has around 150,000 clones, about nine tenths seen once; the top ten hold roughly 6%. About this clone itself: Its specificity is unknown.

Sequencing used PBMCs. The receptor was derived from a woman under 40 in good health and CMV-seronegative.

The CDR3 spells CASSYVGGQYEQYF. CDR3 DNA: TGTGCCAGCAGTTACGTGGGGGGACAGTACGAGCAGTACTTC. V gene TRBV6-5 combines with J gene TRBJ2-7; D is possibly TRBD1 (7 bases). Germline V gene sequence: CDR1 MNHEY, CDR2 SVGAGI. Trimming left V 2 bases short and J 4 bases short, with 12 bases between. CDR3 length: 14 residues.